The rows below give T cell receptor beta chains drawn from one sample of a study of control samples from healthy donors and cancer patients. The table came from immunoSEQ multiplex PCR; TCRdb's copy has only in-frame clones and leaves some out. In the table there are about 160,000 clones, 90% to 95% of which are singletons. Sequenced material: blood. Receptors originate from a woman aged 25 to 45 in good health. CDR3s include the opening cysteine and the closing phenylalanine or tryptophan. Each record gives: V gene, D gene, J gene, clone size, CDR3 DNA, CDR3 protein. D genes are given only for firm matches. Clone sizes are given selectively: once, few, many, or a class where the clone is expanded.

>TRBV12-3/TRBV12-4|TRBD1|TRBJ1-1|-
TGTGCCAGCGGTCAGGGGGGACACACTGAAGCTTTCTTT
CASGQGGHTEAFF
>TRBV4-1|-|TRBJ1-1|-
TGCGCCAGCAGCCAAGGTGTAATTGGGGCGAAACGGGAAGCTTTCTTT
CASSQGVIGAKREAFF
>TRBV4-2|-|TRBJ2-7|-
TGTGCCAGCAGCCAAGAGAGCGCGGGCTCTTACGAGCAGTACTTC
CASSQESAGSYEQYF
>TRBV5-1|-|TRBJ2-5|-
TGCGCCAGCAGCTTGGAGGGGGTTCAAGAGACCCAGTACTTC
CASSLEGVQETQYF
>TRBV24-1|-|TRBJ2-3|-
TGTGCCACCAGTGACTCCGGGACCTCAAGGCAGTATTTT
CATSDSGTSRQYF
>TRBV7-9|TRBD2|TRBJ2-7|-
TGTGCCAGCAGCTTATTGGGCGGACTAGCGTCCTACGAGCAGTACTTC
CASSLLGGLASYEQYF
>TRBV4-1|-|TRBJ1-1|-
TGCGCCAGCAGCCAAGGTCCTTATCCAGGACGGGCTGAAGCTTTCTTT
CASSQGPYPGRAEAFF
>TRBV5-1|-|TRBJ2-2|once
TGCGCCAGCAGCTTGACCAACACCGGGGAGCTGTTTTTT
CASSLTNTGELFF
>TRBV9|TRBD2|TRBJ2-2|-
TGTGCCAGCAGCGCAACCACTAGCGGGGGTTCGGGGCGCACCGGGGAGCTGTTTTTT
CASSATTSGGSGRTGELFF
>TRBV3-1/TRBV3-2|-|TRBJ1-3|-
TGTGCCAGCAGCCGGGGGACGGGAGGAAACACCATATATTTT
CASSRGTGGNTIYF
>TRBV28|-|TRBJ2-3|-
TGTGCCAGCAGTTTTAGTGGCACAGATACGCAGTATTTT
CASSFSGTDTQYF
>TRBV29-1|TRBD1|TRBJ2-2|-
TGCAGCGTTCAGGGGGAAAACACCGGGGAGCTGTTTTTT
CSVQGENTGELFF
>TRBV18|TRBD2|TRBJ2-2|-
TGTGCCAGCTCACCGTTGGCCCTAGCGGACACCGGGGAGCTGTTTTTT
CASSPLALADTGELFF
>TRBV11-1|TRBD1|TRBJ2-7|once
TGTGCCAGCAGCTTAGACAGGGGCGAGCAGTACTTC
CASSLDRGEQYF
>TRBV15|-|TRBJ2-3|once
TGTGCCACCAGCAGAGACCGTCGACAGGCTTCTTCTAGCACAGATACGCAGTATTTT
CATSRDRRQASSSTDTQYF
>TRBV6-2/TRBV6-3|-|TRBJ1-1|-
TGTGCCAGCAGTTACGGAGTCACTATGAACACTGAAGCTTTCTTT
CASSYGVTMNTEAFF
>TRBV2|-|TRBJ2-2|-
TGTGCCAGCAGTGAACTGTGGACAGCGTTGAACACCGGGGAGCTGTTTTTT
CASSELWTALNTGELFF
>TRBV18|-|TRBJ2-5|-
TGTGCCAGCTCACCAGGGACGGAAGAGACCCAGTACTTC
CASSPGTEETQYF
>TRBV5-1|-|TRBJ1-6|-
TGCGCCAGCAGCCCAGTGGGGGGCATTTCACCCCTCCACTTT
CASSPVGGISPLHF
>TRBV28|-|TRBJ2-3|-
TGTGCCAGCAGTTTCGCATCTGGGCAGCTACAGTATTTT
CASSFASGQLQYF
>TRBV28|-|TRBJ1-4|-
TGTGCCAGCTCGCCGGGACGCCGAACTAATGAAAAACTGTTTTTT
CASSPGRRTNEKLFF
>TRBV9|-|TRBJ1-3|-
TGTGCCAGCAGCGTGCAGCCGTCTTACTCTGGAAACACCATATATTTT
CASSVQPSYSGNTIYF
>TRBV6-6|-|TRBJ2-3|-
TGTGCCAGCAGTTACGGGCGGGGCCTTAGCACAGATACGCAGTATTTT
CASSYGRGLSTDTQYF
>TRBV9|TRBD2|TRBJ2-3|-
TGTGCCAGCAGCGGCGGGGGGACCCTCACAGATACGCAGTATTTT
CASSGGGTLTDTQYF
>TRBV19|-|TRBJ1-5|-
TGTGCCAGTAGTATAGATCAGGGGATCAATCAGCCCCAGCATTTT
CASSIDQGINQPQHF
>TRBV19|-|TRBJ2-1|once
TGTGCCAGTAGAGGAGTGGGGGATGAGCAGTTCTTC
CASRGVGDEQFF
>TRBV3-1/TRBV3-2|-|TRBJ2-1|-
TGTGCCAGCAGCCAGACTAGGTTGGGAAATGAGCAGTTCTTC
CASSQTRLGNEQFF
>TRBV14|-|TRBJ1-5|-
TGTGCCAGCAGCCAAGGCGGGGTAGAACAGCCCCAGCATTTT
CASSQGGVEQPQHF
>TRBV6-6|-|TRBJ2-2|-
TGTGCCAGCAGTTACTCCTCAGGGGCCGGGGAGCTGTTTTTT
CASSYSSGAGELFF
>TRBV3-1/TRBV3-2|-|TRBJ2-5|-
TGTGCCAGCAGCCAAGAAGGGGCAGGAGAGACCCAGTACTTC
CASSQEGAGETQYF
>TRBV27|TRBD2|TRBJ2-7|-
TGTGCCAGCCGTAGCGGGAGGGGGACCTACGAGCAGTACTTC
CASRSGRGTYEQYF
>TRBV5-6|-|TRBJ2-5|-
TGTGCCAGCAGCTTTGTCGCGGGATTGGGAGAGACCCAGTACTTC
CASSFVAGLGETQYF
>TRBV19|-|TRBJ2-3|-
TGTGCCAGTAGTACCCGAATGACAGATACGCAGTATTTT
CASSTRMTDTQYF
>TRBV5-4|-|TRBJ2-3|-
TGTGCCAGCAGCCCCCCAATCGGGTGGGAATCAGATACGCAGTATTTT
CASSPPIGWESDTQYF
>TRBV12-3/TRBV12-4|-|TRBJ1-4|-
TGTGCCAGCAGTTTAAATCCGGGAAAACTGTTTTTT
CASSLNPGKLFF
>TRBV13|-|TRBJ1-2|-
TGTGCCAGCAGCTTACACAGGGTTGACTATGGCTACACCTTC
CASSLHRVDYGYTF
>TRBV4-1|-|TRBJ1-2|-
TGCGCCAGCAGCCTCCGACAGGCCCTCTATGGCTACACCTTC
CASSLRQALYGYTF
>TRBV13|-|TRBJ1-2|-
TGTGCCAGCAGCTCGGGCAGTCAGGATGGCTACACCTTC
CASSSGSQDGYTF
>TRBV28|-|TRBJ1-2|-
TGTGCCAGCAGTTTAAGAGGGGCTAACTATGGCTACACCTTC
CASSLRGANYGYTF
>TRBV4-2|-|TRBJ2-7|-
TGTGCCAGCAGCCAAGTTCTCGGGGGAGGTGACGAGCAGTACTTC
CASSQVLGGGDEQYF
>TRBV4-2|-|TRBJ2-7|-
TGTGCCAGCAGCCAAGAGAGAGCTCGGGACTTGCACCTCTACGAGCAGTACTTC
CASSQERARDLHLYEQYF
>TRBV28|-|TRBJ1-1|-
TGTGCCAGCAACCCCGGGCCCTCGCGCGCTGAAGCTTTCTTT
CASNPGPSRAEAFF
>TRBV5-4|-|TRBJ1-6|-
TGTGCCAGCAGCTTGGGCAGGAATTCACCCCTCCACTTT
CASSLGRNSPLHF
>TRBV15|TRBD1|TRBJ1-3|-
TGTGCCACCAGCAGGGGACAGGTAGAATCTGGAAACACCATATATTTT
CATSRGQVESGNTIYF
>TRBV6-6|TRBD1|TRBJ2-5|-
TGTGCCAGCAGTCACAAAAGATTACAGGGGGCGGAGGAGACCCAGTACTTC
CASSHKRLQGAEETQYF
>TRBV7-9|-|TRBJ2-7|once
TGTGCCAGCAGCTTATTGGAAACCTCGTACGAGCAGTACTTC
CASSLLETSYEQYF
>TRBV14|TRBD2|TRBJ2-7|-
TGTGCCAGCAGCCAAGGAGCGGGACTAGCGTCTCGGGAGCAGTACTTC
CASSQGAGLASREQYF
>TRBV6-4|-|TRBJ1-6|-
TGTGCCAGCAGTGACTATCGGGAGGGGGATTCACCCCTCCACTTT
CASSDYREGDSPLHF
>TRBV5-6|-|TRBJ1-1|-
TGTGCCAGCAGCGTCCCCCGGACGGCGAACACTGAAGCTTTCTTT
CASSVPRTANTEAFF
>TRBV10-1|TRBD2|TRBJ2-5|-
TGCGCCAGCAGTGGGGGAGCAGGGACTAGCGGTGAAGAGACCCAGTACTTC
CASSGGAGTSGEETQYF
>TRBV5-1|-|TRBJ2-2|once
TGCGCCAGCAGCTTGGTACATAACACCGGGGAGCTGTTTTTT
CASSLVHNTGELFF
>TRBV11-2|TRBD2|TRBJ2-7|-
TGTGCCAGCAGCCCCGGGACTAGCTACGAGCAGTACTTC
CASSPGTSYEQYF
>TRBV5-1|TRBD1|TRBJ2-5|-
TGCGCCAGCAGCTCCGTAAGCAGGGGGACGGAGACCCAGTACTTC
CASSSVSRGTETQYF